The entry below gives a single T cell receptor (beta chain) sequence along with its context. This sample is part of a study of control samples from healthy donors and cancer patients. Measured with immunoSEQ multiplex PCR; TCRdb has only the in-frame clones, and not every one. This table has roughly 120,000 clones, 88% appearing once. The sequence was obtained from a woman in her sixties or seventies in good health. The sequenced sample consisted of blood.

The DNA of the CDR3 is TGCGCCAGCAGCCCCGGGACTGGGCTCCGGGAGACCCAGTACTTC. Amino acid sequence: CASSPGTGLRETQYF. V usage is TRBV5-1 and J usage is TRBJ2-5, with D possibly being TRBD2 (6 bases). This CDR3 comprises 15 residues. Germline CDR1 reads SGHRS; CDR2 reads YFSETQ. Trimming shortened V by 4 bases and J by 5 bases, and 18 bases separated the two germline ends.